What follows is one T cell receptor beta chain and its context. The antigen remains undetermined. This entry comes from a study of T cell repertoires and HLA-DP antigens. Study as a whole: One alloantigen had around nine groove amino acid differences from self, the other one.

Study-level results: The CD4+ repertoire was not split into naive and memory.

Amplification used primers for 54 TRBV and 13 TRBJ segments. Assay: immunoSEQ multiplex PCR; the TCRdb copy retains only in-frame clones and omits some. Of some 110,000 clones in the sample, almost 95% were seen once. The CDR3 has 18 residues. J was trimmed by 1 base and V by 0 bases; bases with no gene match: 5. Germline CDR1 is SEHNR and CDR2 is FQNEAQ (reference sequence). V gene TRBV7-9 combines with J gene TRBJ2-6; the match to TRBD1 covers 8 bases. The specimen was CD4+ T cells from PBMCs. This TCR was recovered from a woman aged 18-29 years in good health and CMV-seronegative. CDR3 nucleotide sequence: TGTGCCAGCAGCTTAGCGGAAGGACAGGGATCTGGGGCCAACGTCCTGACTTTC. This sequence encodes CASSLAEGQGSGANVLTF. The complete variable domain, with remaining parts taken from reference TRBV7-9 and TRBJ2-6, reads DTGVSQNPRHKITKRGQNVTFRCDPISEHNRLYWYRQTLGQGPEFLTYFQNEAQLEKSRLLSDRFSAERPKGSFSTLEIQRTEQGDSAMYLCASSLAEGQGSGANVLTFGAGSRLTVL.